This T cell receptor beta chain is drawn from a study of CD8 T cells in Susac syndrome (dated by TCRdb to between 2018 and 2021). Background on the whole study: Among the Susac syndrome patients who were sequenced, clinically active disease was present in about six and clinical remission was observed in fewer than 10. CD8+ T cell repertoire clonality was compared between eleven to twelve healthy donors, approximately 14 Susac syndrome patients and roughly 15 multiple sclerosis patients. At blood withdrawal, Susac syndrome patients were therapy-naive, treated with corticosteroids (with IVIg additionally given to some), or treated with IVIg alone. Repertoire sequencing was used to test whether CD8+ T cell activation and differentiation in Susac syndrome was antigen driven.

In regard to this clonotype: The specificity of this receptor is unknown. Per-base quality was not reported, and no clone a single base away is much larger than it.

V drops 0 bases and J drops 0 bases, leaving 9 bases in between. CDR1 and CDR2 (DFQATT, SNEGSKA) derive from the germline V gene (reference sequence). The CDR3 holds 14 amino acids from the cysteine to the phenylalanine. The sequence is cut down to CDR3 DNA, 42 bases in frame from base 1. Findings and caveats that apply to the study as a whole: Looking at Susac-specific public clones, the researchers identified about 15 in the total CD8+ repertoire and about 5 in the CD8+ TEMRA repertoire. The study acknowledged that relatively few individuals were included in the TCR sequencing and HLA analysis. CD8+ repertoires in Susac syndrome showed clonal expansion, which was highest in CD8+ TEMRA cells and was greater in clinically active patients than in remitting patients.

RNA was extracted using the RNeasy kit, and roughly 0.5 to 1 microgram was reverse transcribed with random hexamers. TCR beta CDR3 regions were amplified with the immunoSEQ multiplex PCR assay covering 54 Vbeta and 13 Jbeta segments. Bias from PCR amplification was corrected by using a synthetic template baseline for primer optimization and for computational correction. The authors' analysis ran thus. Reads were annotated to V, D and J genes per IMGT and analyzed with immunoSEQ Analyzer, keeping only productive sequences. Clonality was computed as one minus Shannon entropy normalized by log2 of the number of productive unique sequences. Public and private clones were assessed among the 100 most prevalent clones of each patient and control. Clones were defined as Susac-specific when absent from the healthy and MS cohorts, from approximately 1,100 published viral clones and from other ImmuneACCESS disease sequences. Clones were called with MiXCR by TCRdb after fastp trimmed the public reads at Q25, and only in-frame beta chains were retained. Under each unique CDR3 protein, matching rows form one entry showing the most common genes and DNA. The V and J calls and clone size are TCRdb's, not the authors'. This sample comprises roughly 100,000 distinct CDR3 sequences, roughly 95% of them detected only once. The ten largest clones represent around 0.4% of the sample.

Peripheral blood CD8+ and CD4+ T cells from healthy donors, Susac syndrome patients and multiple sclerosis patients were profiled using high-throughput TCR beta sequencing. Recently defined diagnostic criteria for definite or probable disease were met by the Susac syndrome patients. Bulk CD8+ and CD4+ T cells were purified by magnetic negative isolation, whereas CD8+ TEMRA cells were enriched by FACS. Blood was collected in EDTA tubes and processed within 24 hours, with PBMCs isolated through density gradient centrifugation. PBMCs destined for TCR sequencing were cryopreserved in liquid nitrogen and later thawed in a 37 °C water bath. A purity of at least 90% was achieved for sorted or isolated CD4+, CD8+ and CD8+ TEMRA cells.

The chain joins TRBV20-1 to TRBJ2-7; the D gene lacks a confident call. The sequenced sample consisted of CD8+ T cells from PBMCs. This receptor was identified in a human donor with Susac syndrome. Here the CDR3 is given as CSARDGRSSYEQYF. In nucleotides, the sequence is TGCAGTGCTAGAGACGGCCGGAGCTCCTACGAGCAGTACTTC.